The 29 T cell receptor beta chains presented below share a single source sample, sequenced in a study of cytomegalovirus exposure and HLA in healthy donors. PCR was performed using 60 Vbeta and 13 Jbeta primers. Produced via immunoSEQ multiplex PCR; TCRdb's table is partial and in-frame only. The sample has 150,000 to 200,000 clones; roughly 87% are singletons. Material for sequencing was PBMCs. The source of these receptors is a girl under three years old in good health and CMV-seronegative.

This clone was detected once. The CDR3: CSVGTSGSGETQYF. As DNA, the CDR3 is TGCAGCGTTGGGACTAGCGGGAGTGGAGAGACCCAGTACTTC. The genes are TRBV29-1 and TRBJ2-5, with TRBD2 identical over 13 bases. This CDR3 has 14 residues. V trimming: 4 bases; J trimming: 4 bases; junction bases outside the gene matches: 3. CDR1 is SQVTM, CDR2 ANQGSEA, per germline.

As concerns this clone: Different DNA sequences within this sample yield the same CDR3. The chain uses TRBV5-1 and TRBJ1-1, with D possibly matching TRBD1 (5 bases). Germline V gene data show CDR1 as SGHRS and CDR2 as YFSETQ. There are 14 residues in the CDR3. V shed 2 bases and J shed 0 bases, with 8 bases lying between them. The DNA of the CDR3 is TGCGCCAGCAGCTTAGACAGAGTGAACACTGAAGCTTTCTTT. Protein sequence: CASSLDRVNTEAFF. Full variable domain (missing parts from reference TRBV5-1 and TRBJ1-1): KAGVTQTPRYLIKTRGQQVTLSCSPISGHRSVSWYQQTPGQGLQFLFEYFSETQRNKGNFPGRFSGRQFSNSRSEMNVSTLELGDSALYLCASSLDRVNTEAFFGQGTRLTVV.

The chain combines TRBV5-1 with TRBJ2-3; a weak D match, TRBD1 (5 bases). The CDR3 spans 16 residues. Looked up from germline, CDR1 is SGHRS and CDR2 is YFSETQ. The V and J ends lost 3 bases and 7 bases respectively, with 21 bases between them. As DNA, the CDR3 is TGCGCCAGCAGCTCGAGTCAGGGATCCACATTACATACGCAGTATTTT. Its translation is CASSSSQGSTLHTQYF. The full variable domain, rest sourced from reference TRBV5-1 and TRBJ2-3, is KAGVTQTPRYLIKTRGQQVTLSCSPISGHRSVSWYQQTPGQGLQFLFEYFSETQRNKGNFPGRFSGRQFSNSRSEMNVSTLELGDSALYLCASSSSQGSTLHTQYFGPGTRLTVL.

V is TRBV4-2 and J is TRBJ1-5, with a tentative D call TRBD1 (6 bases). Germline CDR1 and CDR2: LGHNA and YNFKEQ. This CDR3 is 18 amino acids long. With 0 bases removed from V and 0 bases from J, the gap between germline ends came to 15 bases. CDR3 loop: CASSQDPWTVYSNQPQHF. The CDR3 DNA reads TGTGCCAGCAGCCAAGATCCTTGGACAGTATATAGCAATCAGCCCCAGCATTTT.

This chain joins TRBV21-1 and TRBJ2-1; the table assigns TRBD2, which was not confirmed against the DNA. TRBV21-1 is recorded as a pseudogene. The length of the CDR3 is 16 residues. CDR3 DNA: TGTGCCAGCAGCACCTCCCGGGACTGCTCCTACAATGAGCAGTTCTTC. Amino acids: CASSTSRDCSYNEQFF.

The chain links TRBV15 to TRBJ2-7; 7 bases are a match to TRBD1. Germline V lookup: CDR1 LNHNV, CDR2 YYDKDF (reference sequence). The V segment lost 1 base and the J segment 1 base; nucleotides outside the gene matches: 4. The CDR3 spans 15 residues. The CDR3 DNA reads TGTGCCACCAGCAGAGGCCGGGACAGATCCTACGAGCAGTACTTC. Translating it yields CATSRGRDRSYEQYF.

The gene calls are TRBV7-2 and TRBJ2-1, with D hard to call. V lost 3 bases, J lost 5 bases, and 5 bases lay in between. CDR3 length: 12 amino acids. The germline CDR1 and CDR2 sequences are SGHTA and FQGNSA. The CDR3 region is CASSFFHNEQFF. The CDR3 DNA reads TGTGCCAGCAGCTTCTTCCACAATGAGCAGTTCTTC.

The chain recombines TRBV15 with TRBJ1-1; possible D gene TRBD1, 6 bases. CDR3 size: 15 residues. Per germline, CDR1 LNHNV and CDR2 YYDKDF (reference sequence). V gave up 3 bases and J gave up 5 bases, with 16 bases separating them. The CDR3 nucleotides read TGTGCCACCAGCAGCCGACAGGAGAAGACTACTGAAGCTTTCTTT. Translating gives CATSSRQEKTTEAFF.

The V and J genes are TRBV5-5 and TRBJ1-2; 7 nucleotides match TRBD1. The CDR3 is 14 amino acids. Per germline, CDR1 SGHKS and CDR2 YYEKEE (reference sequence). Losses at the gene ends were 1 base for V and 5 bases for J; bases not matched to a gene: 5. This chain's CDR3 is CASSLTGDWYGYTF. The CDR3 coding sequence is TGTGCCAGCAGCTTGACAGGGGATTGGTATGGCTACACCTTC.

The V and J genes are TRBV4-1 and TRBJ2-7; weak D call: TRBD1 (5 bases). Trimming removed 1 base at V and 1 base at J, with 17 bases between. The CDR3 consists of 17 residues. Germline V gene data show CDR1 as MGHRA and CDR2 as YSYEKL. The CDR3 DNA reads TGCGCCAGCAGCCAAGGAGGTTTAGGGGATCGTTCCTACGAGCAGTACTTC. Its translation is CASSQGGLGDRSYEQYF.

The DNA of the CDR3 is TGTGCCAGCAGCCTAGCTCCCAGCTCCTACAATGAGCAGTTCTTC. It specifies CASSLAPSSYNEQFF. The V gene is TRBV13, the J gene TRBJ2-1; D may be TRBD2 (5 bases). The CDR3 is 15 amino acids. V was shortened by 5 bases and J by 0 bases, with 11 bases between the two germline ends. CDR1 is PRHDT, CDR2 FYEKMQ, per germline (reference sequence).

The chain links TRBV9 to TRBJ2-7; D call uncertain. V lost 4 bases, J lost 2 bases, and 13 bases lay in between. The CDR3 contains 14 residues. Germline V lookup: CDR1 SGDLS, CDR2 YYNGEE. DNA for the CDR3: TGTGCCAGCAGCCCACGACTGGCCCCCTACGAGCAGTACTTC. Translation gives CASSPRLAPYEQYF.

The J gene is TRBJ2-1, the V gene TRBV29-1; D perhaps matches TRBD2 (5 bases). The ends were cut back, 4 bases at V and 8 bases at J, with 18 bases in the middle. Per germline, CDR1 SQVTM and CDR2 ANQGSEA. There are 14 residues in the CDR3. The CDR3: CSVGRSMERDEQFF. The CDR3 DNA sequence: TGCAGCGTTGGGAGGAGCATGGAGAGAGATGAGCAGTTCTTC.

The V and J genes are TRBV9 and TRBJ2-3, with no clear D. The CDR3 is 15 residues long. Trimming stripped 0 bases from V and 0 bases from J, with 8 bases between. Germline values: CDR1 SGDLS, CDR2 YYNGEE. DNA for the CDR3: TGTGCCAGCAGCGTAGGAGCTTCGAGCACAGATACGCAGTATTTT. As protein: CASSVGASSTDTQYF.

V is TRBV5-4 and J is TRBJ1-1; 8 nucleotides agree with TRBD1. The CDR3 contains 14 residues. After removal of 2 bases from V and 1 base from J, the junction contained 1 base not matched to a gene. Germline CDR1 SGHNT, CDR2 YYREEE (reference sequence). Written as DNA, the CDR3 is TGTGCCAGCAGCTTTCAGGGGGCGAACACTGAAGCTTTCTTT. This sequence encodes CASSFQGANTEAFF.

The chain has TRBV5-6 and TRBJ1-6; tentative D call: TRBD1 (6 bases). Germline V lookup: CDR1 SGHDT, CDR2 YYEEEE. The CDR3 totals 14 residues. With 1 base removed from V and 4 bases from J, the gap between germline ends came to 6 bases. CDR3 protein: CASSLRGYNSPLHF. The CDR3 nucleotides are TGTGCCAGCAGCTTGAGGGGGTATAATTCACCCCTCCACTTT. The entire variable domain, with the rest obtained from reference TRBV5-6 and TRBJ1-6, is as follows: DAGVTQSPTHLIKTRGQQVTLRCSPKSGHDTVSWYQQALGQGPQFIFQYYEEEERQRGNFPDRFSGHQFPNYSSELNVNALLLGDSALYLCASSLRGYNSPLHFGNGTRLTVT.

The rearrangement uses TRBV12-5 and TRBJ2-1; 8 bases match TRBD2. Trimming took 5 bases from V and 12 from J; bases not matched to a gene: 18. The V gene's germline CDR1 is LGHNT and CDR2 FRNRAP. The CDR3 consists of 16 residues. The DNA of the CDR3 is TGTGCTAGTGGTCTCTTACCGGGACTAGACGGCTTGAGGCAGTTCTTC. This gives the protein CASGLLPGLDGLRQFF.

This clone appeared a few times. The J gene is TRBJ1-2, the V gene TRBV9; the D is unclear. The CDR3 loop spans 14 amino acids. Germline CDR1 and CDR2: SGDLS and YYNGEE. The ends were cut back, 1 base at V and 5 bases at J, with 12 bases in the middle. The CDR3 protein is CASSVSGSPYGYTF. The CDR3 coding sequence is TGTGCCAGCAGCGTATCCGGGTCCCCTTATGGCTACACCTTC.

The chain links TRBV30 to TRBJ2-1; TRBD2 aligns across 11 bases. V lost 5 bases to trimming and J lost 9 bases; unmatched junction nucleotides: 9. The CDR3 length is 14 residues. Germline CDR1 is GTSNPN and CDR2 is SVGIG (reference sequence). CDR3 sequence reads: CAWVAGGLGSEQFF. For the CDR3, the DNA is TGTGCCTGGGTAGCGGGGGGGCTTGGGAGTGAGCAGTTCTTC.

This chain connects TRBV6-1 to TRBJ1-2; 9 nucleotides match TRBD1. CDR1 and CDR2 from the germline V gene are MNHNS and SASEGT. Trimming took 0 bases from V and 14 from J; bases not matched to a gene: 7. This CDR3 comprises 13 residues. CDR3 region: CASSEALGQGMTF. In nucleotides, the CDR3 is TGTGCCAGCAGTGAAGCGCTAGGACAGGGGATGACCTTC.

The J gene is TRBJ2-1, the V gene TRBV6-5; D might be TRBD2 (5 bases). CDR1 MNHEY and CDR2 SVGAGI come from the germline V gene. The CDR3 runs to 15 residues. The ends were cut back, 2 bases at V and 2 bases at J, with 10 bases in the middle. CDR3 in amino acids: CASSYRQAAYNEQFF. CDR3 nucleotide sequence: TGTGCCAGCAGTTACAGGCAAGCGGCCTACAATGAGCAGTTCTTC.

The chain combines TRBV6-6 with TRBJ1-1; 10 bases map to TRBD1. CDR1 is MNHNY, CDR2 SVGAGI, per germline (reference sequence). Trimming removed 0 bases from V and 0 bases from J; junction bases left unmatched: 1. There are 16 residues in the CDR3. CDR3 bases: TGTGCCAGCAGTTACTCGACAGGGGGCATGAACACTGAAGCTTTCTTT. Its protein is CASSYSTGGMNTEAFF.

The V and J genes are TRBV13 and TRBJ2-2, with 7 bases aligning to TRBD1. This CDR3 is 16 amino acids long. The V gene end was trimmed by 6 bases and the J gene end by 2 bases; junction bases not matched to a gene: 9. The germline CDR1 and CDR2 sequences are PRHDT and FYEKMQ (reference sequence). DNA of the CDR3: TGTGCCAGCAGTTTGTTCCGGGACAGCAACACCGGGGAGCTGTTTTTT. The encoded protein is CASSLFRDSNTGELFF.

The CDR3 nucleotides read TGTGCCAGCAGCCGTTGCCTTAAGGGCGGGGAATGCGAGCAGTACTTC. It is translated as CASSRCLKGGECEQYF. The chain couples TRBV11-3 to TRBJ2-7; D possibly corresponds to TRBD2 (6 bases). CDR1 SGHNT and CDR2 YENEEA come from the germline V gene. V dropped 5 bases and J dropped 6 bases, with 23 bases sitting between them. This CDR3 has 16 residues.

The chain carries TRBV6-4 and TRBJ2-2; D is undetermined. Germline V gene data show CDR1 as MRHNA and CDR2 as SNTAGT. The CDR3 runs to 14 residues. V shed 8 bases and J shed 1 base, with 11 bases lying between them. The CDR3 DNA sequence: TGTGCCAGCTACTCTGCCCTGAACACCGGGGAGCTGTTTTTT. It specifies CASYSALNTGELFF.

The chain combines TRBV9 with TRBJ1-2; perhaps TRBD1 as D (6 bases). Trimming stripped 1 base from V and 4 bases from J, with 14 bases between. Germline CDR1 is SGDLS and CDR2 is YYNGEE. The CDR3 extends over 15 amino acids. CDR3: CASSVPGGGRYGYTF. For the CDR3, the DNA is TGTGCCAGCAGCGTACCGGGGGGGGGCCGCTATGGCTACACCTTC. Combining the CDR3 with reference TRBV9 and TRBJ1-2 gives the whole variable domain DSGVTQTPKHLITATGQRVTLRCSPRSGDLSVYWYQQSLDQGLQFLIQYYNGEERAKGNILERFSAQQFPDLHSELNLSSLELGDSALYFCASSVPGGGRYGYTFGSGTRLTVV.

The rearrangement uses TRBV2 and TRBJ2-5; tentatively, D is TRBD2 (6 bases). CDR1 and CDR2 from the germline V gene are SNHLY and FYNNEI. With 9 bases removed from V and 0 bases from J, the gap between germline ends came to 11 bases. There are 13 residues in the CDR3. CDR3 bases: TGTGCCAGTCGACGGGAGTACCAAGAGACCCAGTACTTC. Translation gives CASRREYQETQYF.

Concerning this clone itself: One end of the junction fails to match germline, which may point to a read error. This chain uses TRBV30 with TRBJ2-7; no definite D call. CDR1 is GTSNPN, CDR2 SVGIG, per germline (reference sequence). CDR3 length equals 10 residues. The CDR3 region has the DNA TGTGCCTGTTCGGGTTACGGGCAGTACTTC. Translated, it gives CACSGYGQYF.

The chain is built from TRBV6-5 and TRBJ2-7; TRBD2 might be the D (7 bases). The V gene lost 10 bases and the J gene lost 5 bases, with 18 bases spanning the gap. Germline assignment: CDR1 MNHEY and CDR2 SVGAGI. The CDR3 has 13 residues. The DNA for the CDR3 is TGTGCCACCGGGGCCGGGGGGCGTAACGAGCAGTACTTC. Amino acids: CATGAGGRNEQYF.